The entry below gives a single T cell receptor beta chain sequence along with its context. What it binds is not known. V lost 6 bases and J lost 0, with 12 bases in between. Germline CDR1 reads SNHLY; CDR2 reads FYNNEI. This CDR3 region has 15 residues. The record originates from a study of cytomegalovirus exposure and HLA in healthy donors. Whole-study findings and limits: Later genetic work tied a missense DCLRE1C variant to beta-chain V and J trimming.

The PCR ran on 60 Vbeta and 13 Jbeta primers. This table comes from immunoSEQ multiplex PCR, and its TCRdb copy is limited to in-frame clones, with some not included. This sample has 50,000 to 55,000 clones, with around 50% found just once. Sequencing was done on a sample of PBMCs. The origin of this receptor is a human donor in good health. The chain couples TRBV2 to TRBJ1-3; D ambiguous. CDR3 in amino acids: CASRPPVTSGNTIYF. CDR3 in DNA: TGTGCCAGCAGACCCCCAGTAACCTCTGGAAACACCATATATTTT.